This record concerns one T cell receptor beta chain sequence. Antigen: not known. This sample is drawn from a study of blood T cells in healthy people across ages. Study-level points and caveats: There was a strong correlation between TCR beta diversity and naive T cell percentage.

Combining a sample-barcoded 5' primer with a J-beta primer mix, a second PCR ran for about 7 to 12 cycles. TCRdb passed the 5' RACE reads through MiXCR, listing each CDR3 protein once. The table has roughly 680,000 distinct CDR3 sequences, approximately 52% seen once. In terms of origin and age, donors were healthy Caucasian individuals from Russia aged about 6 to 90. The length of the CDR3 is 11 residues. Germline values: CDR1 DFQATT, CDR2 SNEGSKA (reference sequence). V was trimmed by 5 bases and J by 3 bases, leaving 5 bases between them. The receptor's source is a woman of 80 years or more in good health. The chain links TRBV20-1 to TRBJ2-1; D is unclear. Sequenced: blood. The CDR3 spells CSAPGYNEQFF. CDR3 in DNA: TGCAGTGCTCCAGGCTACAATGAGCAGTTCTTC.